This entry lists 19 T cell receptor beta chains sequenced from one sample in a study of shared clonotypes between healthy human individuals (dated by TCRdb to 2018 to 2021). To prepare the library, the immunoSEQ multiplex PCR assay was applied. Entries here come from immuneACCESS through TCRdb and include only in-frame sequences with V and J called. Some clones fail to appear in such tables; in the studies checked, an unresolved V gene covers under half of the shortfall, and the cause of the remainder is unknown. This sample has 2 million to 2.5 million clones in its table, and approximately 95% of those were observed once. The top ten hold 0.39% of the sample. The material sequenced was naive CD4+ T cells from PBMCs. The cell subset or site label, read with the paper, signifies: CD45RA+ positively selected. The receptors derive from a man between 18 and 29 years old in good health. Some clones in this sample may be carry-over from other donors' samples.

A remark on this clone: The identical CDR3 is also encoded by other nucleotide sequences in the sample. The chain links TRBV7-9 to TRBJ2-3; 12 bases fit TRBD2. Unmatched junction bases numbered 0, after V lost 1 base and J lost 4 bases. CDR3 length equals 15 residues. CDR1 SEHNR and CDR2 FQNEAQ come from the germline V gene (reference sequence). The CDR3 DNA reads as TGTGCCAGCAGCTTAGGACTAGCGGGAGCAGATACGCAGTATTTT. Amino acid sequence: CASSLGLAGADTQYF.

The chain has TRBV6-1 and TRBJ2-7; D perhaps matches TRBD2 (5 bases). Deletions cut 1 base from V and 3 bases from J, with 13 bases between. CDR3 length: 15 residues. The germline gives CDR1 MNHNS, CDR2 SASEGT. The CDR3 sequence: CASSEENFAGYEQYF. The CDR3 DNA follows: TGTGCCAGCAGTGAAGAAAACTTCGCGGGCTACGAGCAGTACTTC.

This chain joins TRBV29-1 and TRBJ1-1; no firm D call. The CDR3 spans 14 residues. Germline V CDR1 and CDR2: SQVTM, ANQGSEA. V lost 1 base and J 4 bases, leaving 13 bases between the germline ends. For the CDR3, the DNA is TGCAGCGTTGAAGGGTCCCTGAGGGTCACTGAAGCTTTCTTT. Translating it yields CSVEGSLRVTEAFF.

The chain links TRBV4-2 to TRBJ2-5, with D perhaps matching TRBD1 (5 bases). CDR1 and CDR2 from the germline V gene are LGHNA and YNFKEQ. The CDR3 has 15 amino acids. Trimming shortened V by 4 bases and J by 3 bases, and 15 bases separated the two germline ends. For the CDR3, the DNA is TGTGCCAGCAGCCCTCAGGGTGGTGGGGAAGAGACCCAGTACTTC. It encodes CASSPQGGGEETQYF.

The chain uses TRBV5-1 and TRBJ2-1, with TRBD2 matching over 14 bases. The germline V gene encodes CDR1 SGHRS and CDR2 YFSETQ. Trimming took 4 bases from V and 8 from J; bases not matched to a gene: 8. This CDR3 has 16 amino acids. The CDR3 protein is CASSRGLAGDWDEQFF. The CDR3 bases are TGCGCCAGCAGCCGGGGACTAGCGGGAGATTGGGATGAGCAGTTCTTC. The whole variable domain, filled in from reference TRBV5-1 and TRBJ2-1, reads KAGVTQTPRYLIKTRGQQVTLSCSPISGHRSVSWYQQTPGQGLQFLFEYFSETQRNKGNFPGRFSGRQFSNSRSEMNVSTLELGDSALYLCASSRGLAGDWDEQFFGPGTRLTVL.

This clone was counted between two and nine times. The same CDR3 arises from other DNA sequences in this sample as well. The chain carries TRBV7-2 and TRBJ2-1; D may be TRBD2 (5 bases). V was pared by 0 bases and J by 0 bases, with 6 bases between. The CDR3 extends over 15 amino acids. Germline CDR1 is SGHTA and CDR2 is FQGNSA. The CDR3 DNA reads TGTGCCAGCAGCTTAGCGGGGAGCTCCTACAATGAGCAGTTCTTC. This codes for CASSLAGSSYNEQFF.

The chain recombines TRBV5-1 with TRBJ2-1; 9 bases fit TRBD1. The germline gives CDR1 SGHRS, CDR2 YFSETQ. J lost 3 bases, V lost 3 bases, and 16 bases had no gene match. This CDR3 comprises 19 residues. The DNA for the CDR3 is TGCGCCAGCAGCTCTCCCGCATCAACCGGGACAGGGCGCTACAATGAGCAGTTCTTC. It specifies CASSSPASTGTGRYNEQFF. The variable domain in full, completed from reference TRBV5-1 and TRBJ2-1, reads KAGVTQTPRYLIKTRGQQVTLSCSPISGHRSVSWYQQTPGQGLQFLFEYFSETQRNKGNFPGRFSGRQFSNSRSEMNVSTLELGDSALYLCASSSPASTGTGRYNEQFFGPGTRLTVL.

The rearrangement uses TRBV5-1 and TRBJ2-7, with 10 bases matching TRBD2. V shed 0 bases and J 4 bases; nucleotides not matched to a gene: 7. The CDR3 loop spans 16 amino acids. Germline V CDR1 and CDR2: SGHRS, YFSETQ. CDR3 residues: CASSLGSGRAEYEQYF. The CDR3 region has the DNA TGCGCCAGCAGCTTGGGAAGCGGGAGGGCCGAATACGAGCAGTACTTC.

V usage is TRBV30 and J usage is TRBJ1-2; D is ambiguous. The germline V and J ends were trimmed by 4 bases and 4 bases, with 10 bases remaining between them. CDR1 and CDR2 (germline): GTSNPN, SVGIG (reference sequence). The CDR3 consists of 12 residues. As DNA, the CDR3 is TGTGCCTGGAATGAGGGCGGCTATGGCTACACCTTC. This sequence encodes CAWNEGGYGYTF.

The J gene is TRBJ1-4, the V gene TRBV2; 8 positions match TRBD1. The CDR3 consists of 14 residues. Germline CDR1 SNHLY, CDR2 FYNNEI. J was trimmed by 0 bases and V by 7 bases; bases with no gene match: 1. CDR3 sequence (DNA): TGTGCCAGCAACAGGGGGTCAACTAATGAAAAACTGTTTTTT. Encoded protein: CASNRGSTNEKLFF.

The chain recombines TRBV9 with TRBJ2-7, with 8 bases lining up with TRBD2. The V segment lost 6 bases and the J segment 0 bases; nucleotides outside the gene matches: 8. CDR1 and CDR2 from the germline V gene are SGDLS and YYNGEE. There are 15 residues in the CDR3. CDR3 protein: CASTPGRDSSYEQYF. The DNA of the CDR3 is TGTGCCAGCACCCCCGGGAGGGATAGCTCCTACGAGCAGTACTTC.

Regarding this clone: Other DNA sequences in the sample encode the same CDR3. This sequence joins TRBV28 and TRBJ1-5, with D possibly matching TRBD1 (5 bases). Germline V gene lookup returns CDR1 MDHEN and CDR2 SYDVKM. With 1 base removed from V and 9 bases from J, the gap between germline ends came to 7 bases. The CDR3 is made up of 12 amino acids. Written as DNA, the CDR3 is TGTGCCAGCAGTTTATCGGGACGGCCCCAGCATTTT. Protein: CASSLSGRPQHF.

The chain carries TRBV30 and TRBJ2-4, with no clear D. Germline lookup yields CDR1 GTSNPN and CDR2 SVGIG (reference sequence). The CDR3 loop spans 15 amino acids. The ends were cut back, 0 bases at V and 1 base at J, with 10 bases in the middle. For the CDR3, the DNA is TGTGCCTGGAGTGTATGGCCGCCCGCCAAAAACATTCAGTACTTC. Its protein is CAWSVWPPAKNIQYF.

This chain connects TRBV6-1 to TRBJ2-2; D unclear. V was shortened by 7 bases and J by 9 bases, with 9 bases between the two germline ends. This CDR3 spans 11 amino acids. CDR1 is MNHNS and CDR2 is SASEGT in the germline V gene. The CDR3 region is CASKVVRELFF. The CDR3 nucleotides read TGTGCCAGCAAGGTAGTCCGGGAGCTGTTTTTT.

CDR3 loop: CASSPFTVDTEAFF. CDR3 in DNA: TGTGCCAGCTCACCATTTACGGTTGACACTGAAGCTTTCTTT. The chain recombines TRBV18 with TRBJ1-1; D not certain. This CDR3 has 14 amino acids. Trimming took 2 bases from V and 3 from J, leaving 10 bases between them. The germline V gene has CDR1 KGHSH and CDR2 LQKENI.

The gene calls are TRBV5-4 and TRBJ2-1; 15 bases match TRBD2. J was trimmed by 10 bases and V by 4 bases; bases with no gene match: 12. The CDR3 sequence is 17 residues long. The germline CDR1 and CDR2 sequences are SGHNT and YYREEE (reference sequence). The CDR3 nucleotides read TGTGCCAGCAGCCCACCGGGACTAGCGGGAGGCCTCGGGGAGCAGTTCTTC. Translation gives CASSPPGLAGGLGEQFF.

Only a few counts were recorded for this clone. In the same sample, other DNA sequences code for this CDR3. This chain joins TRBV30 and TRBJ1-1; D gene ambiguous. This CDR3 region has 11 residues. CDR1 is GTSNPN and CDR2 is SVGIG in the germline V gene (reference sequence). V was pared by 0 bases and J by 7 bases, with 6 bases between. DNA for the CDR3: TGTGCCTGGAGTGTACGAGGTGAAGCTTTCTTT. Its translation: CAWSVRGEAFF.

The rearrangement links TRBV9 to TRBJ2-1; a weak D match, TRBD2 (6 bases). CDR3 length: 19 amino acids. The ends were cut back, 5 bases at V and 6 bases at J, with 30 bases in the middle. The germline V gene has CDR1 SGDLS and CDR2 YYNGEE. CDR3 nucleotide sequence: TGTGCCAGCAGGAAATCCATCGACGCAGGAGGGTTGGACGTCAATGAGCAGTTCTTC. Its protein is CASRKSIDAGGLDVNEQFF.

V and J are TRBV18 and TRBJ2-1; 9 positions agree with TRBD2. CDR1 KGHSH and CDR2 LQKENI come from the germline V gene. This CDR3 comprises 16 residues. Losses at the gene ends were 4 bases for V and 4 bases for J; bases not matched to a gene: 8. The CDR3 DNA reads as TGTGCCAGCTCACTTGGCGGGAGGGCCGGGTACAATGAGCAGTTCTTC. Residues: CASSLGGRAGYNEQFF.